This T cell receptor beta chain was observed in a study of shared clonotypes between healthy human individuals. Assay execution proceeded at the deep level. Clones were sequenced by immunoSEQ multiplex PCR, and TCRdb holds only the in-frame ones, with some missing. The table lists 950,000 to 1,100,000 clones, around 76% of them singletons. A word on this clone: What it binds is unknown.

Overall study findings and caveats: Against clonotypes common to all four donors, non-shared ones had lower generation probabilities. Sequencing depth was predicted to influence how clonotypes are shared among donors. The authors sampled blood alone, and tissue repertoires likely differ.

The clonotype was recovered from a man aged 18 to 29 in good health. Sample: memory CD4+ T cells sorted from blood. Subset denoted: CD45RA-negative fraction.

CDR3 DNA: TGTGCCAGCAGATCGGGCAGGGCCGGCACAGATACGCAGTATTTT. Protein sequence: CASRSGRAGTDTQYF. The rearrangement joins TRBV5-4 to TRBJ2-3; D perhaps matches TRBD1 (5 bases). CDR1 is SGHNT and CDR2 is YYREEE in the germline V gene (reference sequence). This CDR3 is built from 15 residues. Trimming left V 5 bases short and J 1 base short, with 14 bases between.